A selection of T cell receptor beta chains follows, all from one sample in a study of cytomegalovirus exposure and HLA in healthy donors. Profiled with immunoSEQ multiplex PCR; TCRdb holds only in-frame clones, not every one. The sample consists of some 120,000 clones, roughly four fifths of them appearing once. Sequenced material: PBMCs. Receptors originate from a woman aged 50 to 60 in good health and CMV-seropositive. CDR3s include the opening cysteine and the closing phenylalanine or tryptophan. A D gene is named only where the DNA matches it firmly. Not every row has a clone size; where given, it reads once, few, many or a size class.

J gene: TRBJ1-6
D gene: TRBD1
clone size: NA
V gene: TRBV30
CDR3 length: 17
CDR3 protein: CAWRLFSGTGGDSPLHF
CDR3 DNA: TGTGCCTGGAGATTATTCTCCGGGACAGGGGGCGATTCACCCCTCCACTTT

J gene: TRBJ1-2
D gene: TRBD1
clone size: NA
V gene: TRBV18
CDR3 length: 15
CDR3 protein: CASSPEGTGSYGYTF
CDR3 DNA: TGTGCCAGCTCCCCCGAGGGGACAGGGTCCTATGGCTACACCTTC

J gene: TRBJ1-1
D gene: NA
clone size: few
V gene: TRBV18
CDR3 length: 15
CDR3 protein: CASSPTGLQNTEAFF
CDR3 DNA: TGTGCCAGCTCACCCACAGGGCTGCAAAACACTGAAGCTTTCTTT

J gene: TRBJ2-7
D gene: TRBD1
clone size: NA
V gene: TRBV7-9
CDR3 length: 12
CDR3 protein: CASSQTGYEQYF
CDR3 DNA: TGTGCCAGCAGCCAGACAGGGTACGAGCAGTACTTC

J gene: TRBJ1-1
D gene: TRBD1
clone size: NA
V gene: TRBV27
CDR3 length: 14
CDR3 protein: CASSSYRGKVEAFF
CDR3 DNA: TGTGCCAGCAGTTCGTACAGGGGAAAGGTTGAAGCTTTCTTT

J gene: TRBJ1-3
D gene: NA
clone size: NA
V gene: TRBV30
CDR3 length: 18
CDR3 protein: CAWAGRGSGFGSGNTIYF
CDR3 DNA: TGTGCCTGGGCGGGGAGGGGGTCGGGGTTCGGTTCTGGAAACACCATATATTTT

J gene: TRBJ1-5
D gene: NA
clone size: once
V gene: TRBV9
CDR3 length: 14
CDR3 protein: CASSVGTGNQPQHF
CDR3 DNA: TGTGCCAGCAGCGTAGGGACAGGCAATCAGCCCCAGCATTTT

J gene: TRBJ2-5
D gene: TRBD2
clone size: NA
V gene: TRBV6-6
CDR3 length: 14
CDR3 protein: CASGSSGGQETQYF
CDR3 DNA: TGTGCCAGCGGGTCGAGCGGGGGCCAAGAGACCCAGTACTTC

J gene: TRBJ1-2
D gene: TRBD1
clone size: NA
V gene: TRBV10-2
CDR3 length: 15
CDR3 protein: CASSESGQGNYGYTF
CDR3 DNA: TGCGCCAGCAGTGAGTCGGGACAGGGGAACTATGGCTACACCTTC

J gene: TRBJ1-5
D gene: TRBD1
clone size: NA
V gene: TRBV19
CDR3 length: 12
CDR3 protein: CASSDRGQPQHF
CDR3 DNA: TGTGCCAGTAGTGACAGGGGACAGCCCCAGCATTTT

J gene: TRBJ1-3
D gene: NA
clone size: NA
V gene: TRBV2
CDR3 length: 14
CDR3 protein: CASRGGSAGNTIYF
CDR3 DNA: TGTGCCAGCAGGGGGGGATCTGCTGGAAACACCATATATTTT

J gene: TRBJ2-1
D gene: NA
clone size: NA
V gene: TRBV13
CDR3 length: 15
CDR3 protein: CASSQDLGIPNEQFF
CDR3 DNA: TGTGCCAGCAGCCAAGACCTCGGGATCCCCAATGAGCAGTTCTTC

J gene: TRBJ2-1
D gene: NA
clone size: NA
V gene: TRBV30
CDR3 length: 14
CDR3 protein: CAGTSLSSYNEQFF
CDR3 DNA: TGTGCAGGAACGTCACTAAGCTCCTACAATGAGCAGTTCTTC

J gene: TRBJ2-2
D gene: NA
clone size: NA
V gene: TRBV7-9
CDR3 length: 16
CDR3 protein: CASSLAQGRGTGELFF
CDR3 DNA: TGTGCCAGCAGCTTAGCACAGGGAAGGGGGACCGGGGAGCTGTTTTTT

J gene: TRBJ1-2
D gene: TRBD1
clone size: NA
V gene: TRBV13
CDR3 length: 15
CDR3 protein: CASRVGGVGNYGYTF
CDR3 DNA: TGTGCCAGCAGAGTAGGGGGCGTTGGAAACTATGGCTACACCTTC

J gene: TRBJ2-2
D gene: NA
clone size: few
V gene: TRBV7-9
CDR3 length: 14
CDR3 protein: CASSLSVNTGELFF
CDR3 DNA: TGTGCCAGCAGCTTGTCCGTGAACACCGGGGAGCTGTTTTTT

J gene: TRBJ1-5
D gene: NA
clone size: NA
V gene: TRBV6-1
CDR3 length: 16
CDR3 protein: CASSEEAGYSNQPQHF
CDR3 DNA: TGTGCCAGCAGTGAAGAGGCAGGGTATAGCAATCAGCCCCAGCATTTT